This T cell receptor beta chain was sequenced for a study of identical twins. Study findings and constraints: Alpha sequences out of frame and shared by twins had excess low generation probability.

Between the trimmed V and J ends, which lost 0 bases and 4 bases, there was a span of 12 bases. The CDR3 has 14 residues. CDR1 is DFQATT, CDR2 SNEGSKA, per germline (reference sequence). This clonotype has only a few counts. What it binds is not known. Each donor (without exception) was a healthy Caucasian. Template switching, a step in the protocol, added a universal primer site, and cDNA carried unique molecular identifiers. TCRdb called the 5' RACE reads again in MiXCR, with one record for every CDR3 protein. Among 460,000 or so distinct CDR3 sequences listed, approximately 15% were seen once. Separately, the same data were catalogued under a study of yellow fever vaccine responses in identical twins.

Sequenced: CD4+ T cells sorted from blood. The chain carries TRBV20-1 and TRBJ1-2; unclear D gene. The clonotype was recovered from a woman aged 18-29 years in good health. The CDR3 DNA sequence: TGCAGTGCTAGAGATGTGGGAGGGAGCTATGGCTACACCTTC. It is translated as CSARDVGGSYGYTF.